Listed below are T cell receptor beta chains from one sample, sequenced in a study of a mutant IDH1 vaccine in newly diagnosed glioma. Only in-frame clones appear in the TCRdb table, and some are missing; sequencing was by immunoSEQ multiplex PCR. Here the sample spans approximately 81,000 clones, approximately 85% being singletons. For these TCRs, the target antigens are not known. This specimen consisted of PBMCs, obtained from a glioma patient whose treatment included an IDH1 peptide vaccine. These receptor sequences come from a man aged 25 to 45 with glioma. Some clones in this sample may be carry-over from other donors' samples. Both conserved end residues are part of each CDR3. The D gene is left open where the match is weak. Size is omitted from some rows. Given values are once, few, many or a class for expanded clones.

17	TRBV13	-	TRBD1	TRBJ1-2	CASSSHRGLSSNYGYTF	TGTGCCAGCAGCTCGCACAGGGGATTGAGTAGTAACTATGGCTACACCTTC
19	TRBV28	-	TRBD2	TRBJ2-7	CASSSTSALAGGNLYEQYF	TGTGCCAGCAGTTCGACCTCTGCGTTAGCGGGAGGAAACCTCTACGAGCAGTACTTC
15	TRBV19	-	TRBD1	TRBJ2-5	CASSYRGQGGETQYF	TGTGCCAGTAGTTACCGGGGACAGGGGGGAGAGACCCAGTACTTC
14	TRBV5-6	-	TRBD1	TRBJ1-4	CASSLQGANEKLFF	TGTGCCAGCAGCTTACAGGGGGCGAATGAAAAACTGTTTTTT
15	TRBV28	-	TRBD1	TRBJ1-2	CASSSQDRGNYGYTF	TGTGCCAGCAGCTCCCAGGACAGGGGGAACTATGGCTACACCTTC
14	TRBV10-3	-	-	TRBJ1-5	CAISEAQGEQPQHF	TGTGCCATCAGTGAGGCACAGGGTGAGCAGCCCCAGCATTTT
15	TRBV5-4	-	TRBD1	TRBJ1-6	CASTQDRGNNSPLHF	TGTGCCAGCACCCAGGACAGGGGTAATAATTCACCCCTCCACTTT
14	TRBV2	-	TRBD1	TRBJ2-4	CVSSDPRGRNIQYF	TGTGTCAGCAGTGACCCCAGGGGGAGAAACATTCAGTACTTC
13	TRBV4-1	few	-	TRBJ1-1	CASSPLEGGEAFF	TGCGCCAGCAGCCCTTTAGAGGGGGGTGAAGCTTTCTTT
15	TRBV18	few	-	TRBJ1-1	CASSPRGSWSSEAFF	TGTGCCAGCTCACCACGGGGGTCCTGGAGCTCTGAAGCTTTCTTT
13	TRBV29-1	few	-	TRBJ2-4	CSVGTGEGSIQYF	TGCAGCGTGGGAACAGGGGAGGGGAGCATTCAGTACTTC
17	TRBV27	-	TRBD2	TRBJ2-1	CASSFRSSAGGFYEQFF	TGTGCCAGCAGTTTCCGTTCTTCAGCGGGGGGGTTTTATGAGCAGTTCTTC
13	TRBV30	-	TRBD1	TRBJ1-5	CAWSSGTVQPQHF	TGTGCCTGGAGCTCCGGGACAGTTCAGCCCCAGCATTTT
15	TRBV27	-	-	TRBJ1-4	CASSSRTATNEKLFF	TGTGCCAGCAGTTCAAGAACCGCAACTAATGAAAAACTGTTTTTT
15	TRBV27	-	TRBD1	TRBJ1-4	CASSSKQGAREKLFF	TGTGCCAGCAGTTCCAAACAGGGGGCGAGAGAAAAACTGTTTTTT
13	TRBV6-1	once	TRBD1	TRBJ1-2	CASSEGGQYGYTF	TGTGCCAGCAGTGAAGGGGGACAGTATGGCTACACCTTC
12	TRBV30	-	-	TRBJ2-5	CAWSGGSETQYF	TGTGCCTGGAGTGGGGGGTCGGAGACCCAGTACTTC
13	TRBV30	-	-	TRBJ2-5	CAWKQGGAETQYF	TGTGCCTGGAAACAGGGAGGAGCAGAGACCCAGTACTTC
12	TRBV29-1	-	-	TRBJ2-5	CSVVWYQETQYF	TGCAGCGTTGTCTGGTACCAAGAGACCCAGTACTTC
15	TRBV13	-	TRBD2	TRBJ2-7	CASSLSGRVAYEQYF	TGTGCCAGCAGCCTTAGCGGGAGGGTGGCCTACGAGCAGTACTTC
13	TRBV2	-	-	TRBJ2-4	CASREGVNNIQYF	TGTGCCAGCAGAGAGGGGGTTAATAACATTCAGTACTTC
15	TRBV19	-	-	TRBJ2-2	CASSIPSMDTGELFF	TGTGCCAGTAGTATCCCTTCCATGGACACCGGGGAGCTGTTTTTT
13	TRBV28	-	TRBD1	TRBJ1-4	CASSNRGQEKLFF	TGTGCCAGTTCAAACAGGGGGCAAGAAAAACTGTTTTTT